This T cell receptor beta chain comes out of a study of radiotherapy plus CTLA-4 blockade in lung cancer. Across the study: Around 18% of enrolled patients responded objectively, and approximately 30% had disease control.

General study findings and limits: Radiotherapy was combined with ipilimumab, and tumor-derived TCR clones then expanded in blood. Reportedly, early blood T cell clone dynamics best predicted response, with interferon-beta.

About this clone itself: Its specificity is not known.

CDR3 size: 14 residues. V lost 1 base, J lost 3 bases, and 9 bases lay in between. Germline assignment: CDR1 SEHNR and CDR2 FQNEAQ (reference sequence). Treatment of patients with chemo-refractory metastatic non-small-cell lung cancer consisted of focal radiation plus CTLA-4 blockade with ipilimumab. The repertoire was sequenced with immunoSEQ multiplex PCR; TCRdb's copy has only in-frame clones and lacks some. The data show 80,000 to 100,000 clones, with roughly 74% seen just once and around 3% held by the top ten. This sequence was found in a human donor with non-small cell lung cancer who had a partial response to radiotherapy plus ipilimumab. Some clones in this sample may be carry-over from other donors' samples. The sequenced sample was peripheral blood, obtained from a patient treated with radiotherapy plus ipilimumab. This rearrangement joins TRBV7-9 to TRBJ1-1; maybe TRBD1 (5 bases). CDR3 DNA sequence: TGTGCCAGCAGCTTAGGGCAGGGCTACACTGAAGCTTTCTTT. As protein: CASSLGQGYTEAFF.